Sequencing of this T cell receptor beta chain was carried out in a study of blood T cell repertoires in COVID-19. Overall study context: Samples of COVID-19 (acute and convalescent) were obtained from the United States, Italy and Spain.

CDR1 is SGHRS, CDR2 YFSETQ, per germline. The CDR3 runs to 14 residues. The ends were cut back, 2 bases at V and 2 bases at J, with 11 bases in the middle. Residents of about two dozen US areas, aged about 18 to 95 years, made up the participants. The assay was immunoSEQ multiplex PCR, and TCRdb's table has in-frame clones only and misses some. The table lists more than 200,000 clones, around 89% of them singletons, with 3.5% to 4.5% in the top ten. V usage is TRBV5-1 and J usage is TRBJ2-7, with TRBD1 as a possible D gene (5 bases). The sample was PBMCs or T cells enriched from blood (not recorded which). The TCR originated in a woman in her 30s who had recovered from COVID-19. The CDR3: CASSLSGQAYEQYF. CDR3 sequence (DNA): TGCGCCAGCAGCTTATCAGGACAAGCCTACGAGCAGTACTTC.